The entry below gives a single T cell receptor (beta chain) sequence along with its context. The data originate from a study of T-cell reconstitution after alpha-beta-depleted transplantation in children. The authors prepared the TCRbeta library with unique molecular identifiers. TCRdb reanalysed the PCR reads using MiXCR and keeps one entry per CDR3 protein. The sample carries around 600,000 distinct CDR3 sequences, roughly 10% recorded once. Per germline, CDR1 SGHVS and CDR2 FNYEAQ. The CDR3 has 13 amino acids. V dropped 4 bases and J dropped 5 bases, with 11 bases sitting between them. The input for sequencing was PBMCs from the stem cell graft donor, taken from the stem cell graft. The genes are TRBV7-6 and TRBJ2-5; D possibly corresponds to TRBD1 (5 bases). This clonotype originated in a human donor who donated a stem cell graft to a child with acute myeloid leukemia. DNA for the CDR3: TGTGCCAGCAGCTCGGCAGGGTGGGAGACCCAGTACTTC. Translation: CASSSAGWETQYF. The entire variable domain, with the rest obtained from reference TRBV7-6 and TRBJ2-5, is as follows: GAGVSQSPRYKVTKRGQDVALRCDPISGHVSLYWYRQALGQGPEFLTYFNYEAQQDKSGLPNDRFSAERPEGSISTLTIQRTEQRDSAMYRCASSSAGWETQYFGPGTRLLVL.